The 31 T cell receptor beta chains below all came from one sample that was sequenced in a study of T cells in Graves' hyperthyroidism and ophthalmopathy. Regions amplified from RNA transcripts were the TCR beta CDR3 regions. A first-round RT-PCR of the TCR CDR3 used the HTBI primer set. In TCRdb, the multiplex PCR reads were re-called with MiXCR into one record per CDR3 protein. The top ten hold about 42% of the sample, which has nearly 110,000 distinct CDR3 sequences, about 15% seen once. Sequencing was performed on blood. The receptors derive from a woman in her forties or fifties with Graves' hyperthyroidism.

This clonotype was counted many times. This chain links TRBV6-1 with TRBJ2-1; 7 nucleotides agree with TRBD2. The CDR3 runs to 15 residues. Germline V gene lookup returns CDR1 MNHNS and CDR2 SASEGT. Losses at the gene ends were 6 bases for V and 7 bases for J; bases not matched to a gene: 12. The CDR3: CASSPLRGVWNEQFF. For the CDR3, the DNA is TGTGCCAGCAGCCCCCTCCGGGGGGTTTGGAATGAGCAGTTCTTC.

This clonotype was counted ten times or more. The rearrangement links TRBV18 to TRBJ2-3; D not certain. Between the trimmed V and J ends, which lost 3 bases and 0 bases, there was a span of 7 bases. Germline-derived CDR1 and CDR2 are KGHSH and LQKENI. The CDR3 runs 14 residues. The CDR3 bases are TGTGCCAGCTCACCGTATTCCAGCACAGATACGCAGTATTTT. Translated, it gives CASSPYSSTDTQYF.

This clonotype appeared many times. The chain carries TRBV28 and TRBJ2-6; D not resolved. The V end lost 5 bases, the J end lost 0 bases, and 8 bases lay between the germline ends. Looked up from germline, CDR1 is MDHEN and CDR2 is SYDVKM. The CDR3 has 15 residues. This CDR3 is CASSAPSSGANVLTF. The DNA for the CDR3 is TGTGCCAGCAGTGCCCCGTCCTCTGGGGCCAACGTCCTGACTTTC.

The sample holds many counts of this clonotype. This chain joins TRBV27 and TRBJ1-5; D remains ambiguous. This CDR3 contains 14 residues. V was clipped by 2 bases and J by 7 bases, with 12 bases between them. Germline CDR1 MNHEY, CDR2 SMNVEV (reference sequence). CDR3: CASSLLGPPQPQHF. The DNA for the CDR3 is TGTGCCAGCAGTTTACTTGGTCCACCCCAGCCCCAGCATTTT.

This clonotype was seen repeatedly, ten times or more. V and J are TRBV12-5 and TRBJ2-7; 13 nucleotides line up with TRBD2. The germline gives CDR1 LGHNT, CDR2 FRNRAP. V lost 3 bases to trimming and J lost 1 base; unmatched junction nucleotides: 6. CDR3 length: 17 amino acids. CDR3 in DNA: TGTGCTAGTGGTTTACGGACTAGCGGGAGTGATTCCTACGAGCAGTACTTC. It codes for CASGLRTSGSDSYEQYF.

The chain couples TRBV24-1 to TRBJ1-2; D call uncertain. V gave up 3 bases and J gave up 4 bases, with 11 bases separating them. The CDR3 spans 14 residues. The germline CDR1 and CDR2 sequences are KGHDR and SFDVKD. CDR3 sequence (DNA): TGTGCCACCAGTGATGAGGAGAGCTTCTATGGCTACACCTTC. Amino acids: CATSDEESFYGYTF.

This clonotype showed up just once. This rearrangement joins TRBV28 to TRBJ2-2; D unresolved. Germline values: CDR1 MDHEN, CDR2 SYDVKM. The CDR3 sequence is 12 residues long. V lost 5 bases to trimming and J lost 6 bases, with 7 bases between them. CDR3 DNA: TGTGCCAGCAGTCCCAGACCCGGGGAGCTGTTTTTT. It yields the protein CASSPRPGELFF.

This clonotype was seen at least ten times. This chain connects TRBV28 to TRBJ1-2, with no clear D. This CDR3 is built from 14 residues. Per germline, CDR1 MDHEN and CDR2 SYDVKM. Trimming shortened V by 5 bases and J by 3 bases, and 13 bases separated the two germline ends. The CDR3 nucleotides read TGTGCCAGCAGTCAGCCCCCCACCCACTATGGCTACACCTTC. Protein sequence: CASSQPPTHYGYTF.

Ten or more counts support this clonotype. The chain uses TRBV5-6 and TRBJ2-2; 8 bases agree with TRBD2. V gave up 0 bases and J gave up 3 bases; unmatched junction bases: 4. From germline, CDR1 is SGHDT and CDR2 YYEEEE. This CDR3 is 16 amino acids long. The CDR3, as DNA: TGTGCCAGCAGCTTGGCTAGCGGGCGGTACACCGGGGAGCTGTTTTTT. Protein product: CASSLASGRYTGELFF.

This clonotype was recorded at least ten times. The chain carries TRBV5-8 and TRBJ2-3; TRBD1 matches at 9 bases. Trimming took 4 bases from V and 3 from J; bases not matched to a gene: 3. This CDR3 has 14 residues. Germline V gene sequence: CDR1 SGHTS, CDR2 YDEGEE. The CDR3 sequence: CASSGGQGTDTQYF. The CDR3 DNA reads as TGTGCCAGCAGCGGGGGACAGGGTACAGATACGCAGTATTTT. Combining the CDR3 with reference TRBV5-8 and TRBJ2-3 gives the whole variable domain EAGVTQSPTHLIKTRGQQATLRCSPISGHTSVYWYQQALGLGLQFLLWYDEGEERNRGNFPPRFSGRQFPNYSSELNVNALELEDSALYLCASSGGQGTDTQYFGPGTRLTVL.

This clonotype was seen at least ten times. V and J are TRBV12-3 or TRBV12-4 and TRBJ1-2; D unresolved. The CDR3 contains 14 residues. The germline V and J ends were trimmed by 2 bases and 4 bases, with 11 bases remaining between them. In DNA form, the CDR3 reads TGTGCCAGCAGTTTAAAGGTCACCTCCTATGGCTACACCTTC. Protein product: CASSLKVTSYGYTF.

This chain joins TRBV28 and TRBJ1-1, with D possibly TRBD1 on 6 matching bases. Between the trimmed V and J ends, which lost 5 bases and 6 bases, there was a span of 13 bases. Germline CDR1 and CDR2: MDHEN and SYDVKM. The CDR3 totals 13 residues. CDR3 amino acids: CASSGQGSAEAFF. DNA of the CDR3: TGTGCCAGCAGTGGGCAGGGGAGCGCTGAAGCTTTCTTT.

This clonotype was counted ten times or more. The rearrangement links TRBV7-2 to TRBJ2-1, with 10 bases that match TRBD2. Unmatched junction bases numbered 4, after V lost 7 bases and J lost 1 base. The length of the CDR3 is 15 residues. Germline CDR1 SGHTA, CDR2 FQGNSA. The CDR3 is CASTLSGRSYNEQFF. DNA for the CDR3: TGTGCCAGCACCCTTAGCGGGAGGTCCTACAATGAGCAGTTCTTC.

The sample holds many counts of this clonotype. The chain uses TRBV7-2 and TRBJ1-1; possible D gene TRBD1, 5 bases. Germline CDR1 reads SGHTA; CDR2 reads FQGNSA. This CDR3 comprises 16 residues. The V gene lost 8 bases and the J gene lost 3 bases, with 22 bases spanning the gap. The CDR3 DNA reads TGTGCCAGCGGCAAGGGGCGCTACGGGTTGCACACTGAAGCTTTCTTT. Translated: CASGKGRYGLHTEAFF.

This clonotype was seen repeatedly, ten times or more. The CDR3 region is CASSLASGSSDTQYF. CDR3 in DNA: TGCGCCAGCAGCTTGGCTAGCGGGAGTAGTGATACGCAGTATTTT. The chain links TRBV5-1 to TRBJ2-3; 10 nucleotides line up with TRBD2. V shed 0 bases and J 6 bases; nucleotides not matched to a gene: 4. CDR3 length equals 15 residues. Germline loops: CDR1 SGHRS, CDR2 YFSETQ.

V gene TRBV7-2 combines with J gene TRBJ1-5; D is unclear. CDR1 is SGHTA, CDR2 FQGNSA, per germline. V gave up 4 bases and J gave up 1 base, with 5 bases separating them. The CDR3 loop spans 13 amino acids. The CDR3 is CASSSYSNQPQHF. In nucleotides, the CDR3 is TGTGCCAGCAGCTCCTACAGCAATCAGCCCCAGCATTTT.

This clonotype was seen at least ten times. The genes are TRBV2 and TRBJ2-1; D not certain. This CDR3 has 14 residues. Germline V gene sequence: CDR1 SNHLY, CDR2 FYNNEI. V was pared by 7 bases and J by 0 bases, with 10 bases between. Here the CDR3 DNA reads TGTGCCAGCACGGAGCTAAGCTCCTACAATGAGCAGTTCTTC. Protein: CASTELSSYNEQFF.

This clonotype occurred many times. The chain has TRBV28 and TRBJ2-7, with a weak D call TRBD1 (6 bases). V was clipped by 4 bases and J by 2 bases, with 12 bases between them. The CDR3 has 14 amino acids. Per germline, CDR1 MDHEN and CDR2 SYDVKM. CDR3 residues: CASSWGDRTYEQYV. The DNA of the CDR3 is TGTGCCAGCAGTTGGGGAGACAGGACCTACGAGCAGTACGTC.

This clonotype has a count of ten or more. J is TRBJ2-7 and V is TRBV28; possibly TRBD2 for D (6 bases). Trimming cost V 5 bases and J 0 bases, with 17 bases left between them. The CDR3 sequence is 16 residues long. Germline V gives CDR1 MDHEN, CDR2 SYDVKM. The DNA of the CDR3 is TGTGCCAGCAGTCCCCCCGGTGCGGGAAGCTCCTACGAGCAGTACGTC. It yields the protein CASSPPGAGSSYEQYV.

This clonotype occurred many times. This chain uses TRBV5-6 with TRBJ2-5; D remains ambiguous. The CDR3 length is 14 residues. The germline gives CDR1 SGHDT, CDR2 YYEEEE. The V end was cut by 3 bases, the J end by 5 bases, with 14 bases between. The CDR3: CASSYRSGRETQYF. The CDR3 DNA sequence: TGTGCCAGCAGCTACCGGTCGGGCCGGGAGACCCAGTACTTC.

This clonotype occurred many times. V usage is TRBV5-5 and J usage is TRBJ1-2; a possible D gene is TRBD1 (6 bases). CDR1 and CDR2 from the germline V gene are SGHKS and YYEKEE (reference sequence). The germline V and J ends were trimmed by 4 bases and 2 bases, with 9 bases remaining between them. The CDR3 length is 13 residues. The CDR3 loop reads CASSRDTNYGYTF. CDR3 coding DNA: TGTGCCAGCAGCCGGGACACCAACTATGGCTACACCTTC.

This clonotype was observed many times. This sequence joins TRBV20-1 and TRBJ2-1, with D perhaps matching TRBD2 (6 bases). Looked up from germline, CDR1 is DFQATT and CDR2 is SNEGSKA (reference sequence). CDR3 length: 13 amino acids. CDR3 coding DNA: TGCAGCCCAGGAGGGGTCCTTGGCAATGAGCAGTTCTTC. Translating gives CSPGGVLGNEQFF.

This clonotype showed up many times. The chain combines TRBV29-1 with TRBJ2-3; 8 nucleotides agree with TRBD2. Per germline, CDR1 SQVTM and CDR2 ANQGSEA. This CDR3 contains 13 residues. Losses at the gene ends were 2 bases for V and 10 bases for J; bases not matched to a gene: 8. Here the CDR3 DNA reads TGCAGCGTTGAATCGGTCCGAGCGGGAGCGCAGTATTTT. Residues: CSVESVRAGAQYF.

This clonotype was detected ten times or more. DNA of the CDR3: TGTGCCAGCAGCCTCAGCGGACTCCAAGATACGCAGTATTTT. It translates to CASSLSGLQDTQYF. The gene calls are TRBV9 and TRBJ2-3; D possibly corresponds to TRBD2 (5 bases). The length of the CDR3 is 14 residues. V was cut by 4 bases and J by 5 bases, with 14 bases left in between. Germline V gene data show CDR1 as SGDLS and CDR2 as YYNGEE.

Many counts were recorded for this clonotype. The chain is built from TRBV7-6 and TRBJ1-2; 7 nucleotides line up with TRBD1. The V and J ends lost 3 bases and 2 bases, in that order; junction bases with no gene match: 18. Germline V gene data show CDR1 as SGHVS and CDR2 as FNYEAQ. This CDR3 is built from 19 residues. The CDR3 sequence: CASSFVRDRLQDNNYGYTF. As DNA, the CDR3 is TGTGCCAGCAGCTTCGTCCGGGACAGACTACAAGACAACAACTATGGCTACACCTTC.

This clonotype showed up many times. This sequence joins TRBV29-1 and TRBJ2-7; a weak D match, TRBD1 (5 bases). The V and J ends lost 0 bases and 0 bases respectively, with 15 bases between them. The V gene's germline CDR1 is SQVTM and CDR2 ANQGSEA. This CDR3 region has 16 residues. The CDR3 is CSVEDSAGLSSYEQYF. The CDR3 nucleotides read TGCAGCGTTGAAGACAGCGCAGGGCTGAGCTCCTACGAGCAGTACTTC.

This clonotype was counted at least ten times. The gene calls are TRBV6-1 and TRBJ2-3, with a weak D call TRBD1 (6 bases). V lost 8 bases to trimming and J lost 5 bases, with 17 bases between them. This CDR3 is 14 amino acids long. The germline V gene has CDR1 MNHNS and CDR2 SASEGT. DNA of the CDR3: TGTGCCAGCCATGAAGTGGGGGCAAAAGATACGCAGTATTTT. It is translated as CASHEVGAKDTQYF.

This clonotype has a count of ten or more. The chain has TRBV27 and TRBJ1-5, with unresolved D. Germline CDR1 reads MNHEY; CDR2 reads SMNVEV (reference sequence). The CDR3 contains 14 residues. The germline V and J ends were trimmed by 7 bases and 0 bases, with 10 bases remaining between them. The CDR3 is CASNRQYSNQPQHF. The CDR3 DNA follows: TGTGCCAGCAATCGGCAATATAGCAATCAGCCCCAGCATTTT.

Many counts were recorded for this clonotype. V and J are TRBV11-2 and TRBJ1-2; no firm D call. Germline V gene data show CDR1 as SGHAT and CDR2 as FQNNGV. Trimming left V 1 base short and J 4 bases short, with 7 bases between. The CDR3 totals 13 residues. The CDR3, as DNA: TGTGCCAGCAGCTTAGTCCAGTCCTATGGCTACACCTTC. This gives the protein CASSLVQSYGYTF. The complete variable domain, with remaining parts taken from reference TRBV11-2 and TRBJ1-2, reads EAGVAQSPRYKIIEKRQSVAFWCNPISGHATLYWYQQILGQGPKLLIQFQNNGVVDDSQLPKDRFSAERLKGVDSTLKIQPAKLEDSAVYLCASSLVQSYGYTFGSGTRLTVV.

V gene TRBV5-6 combines with J gene TRBJ2-5, with D unclear. Germline V gives CDR1 SGHDT, CDR2 YYEEEE. The ends were cut back, 4 bases at V and 5 bases at J, with 21 bases in the middle. The CDR3 has 16 residues. CDR3 amino acids: CASSLVTRGSRETQYF. The DNA for the CDR3 is TGTGCCAGCAGCCTGGTGACACGAGGCTCGAGGGAGACCCAGTACTTC.

The rearrangement links TRBV25-1 to TRBJ2-7; D is possibly TRBD2 (5 bases). Germline assignment: CDR1 MGHDK and CDR2 SYGVNS. V lost 11 bases, J lost 0 bases, and 14 bases lay in between. CDR3 length equals 13 residues. For the CDR3, the DNA is TGTGCCTCCGGAGCGGCCAGCTCCTACGAGCAGTACTTC. Its protein is CASGAASSYEQYF.